One T cell receptor beta chain is described in this entry. CDR3 length: 13 amino acids. Trimming removed 6 bases from V and 8 bases from J, with 14 bases in between. Original analysis: Amplifying reference gene primers gave estimates of nucleated cell counts. The protocol was immunoSEQ multiplex PCR, while the TCRdb copy is restricted to in-frame clones and leaves out a portion. V and J calls and clone size follow that table, whereas D and trimming were derived from the DNA. The data show approximately 260,000 clones, 84% seen once. This entry belongs to a study of blood T cell repertoires in COVID-19. Turning to the study itself: Samples came from the United States, Italy and Spain, spanning acute and convalescent COVID-19. T cells, B-cell-depleted T cells, or PBMCs supplied cDNA or gDNA.

This clonotype was obtained from a human donor in a cohort sampled during active COVID-19. The chain recombines TRBV12-3 or TRBV12-4 with TRBJ2-4; perhaps TRBD1 as D (6 bases). Material for sequencing was peripheral blood. The CDR3 region is CASRAQGVDIQYF. Here the CDR3 DNA reads TGTGCCAGCAGGGCACAGGGTGTGGACATTCAGTACTTC.